This is a list of T cell receptor beta chains from one sample in a study of T cell responses to AZD1222 COVID-19 vaccine. The data were produced by immunoSEQ multiplex PCR, yet TCRdb's version contains in-frame clones alone and is incomplete. Of nearly 95,000 clones in the sample, about 90% were seen once. Here the sequenced sample was peripheral blood, taken on day 0 of AZD1222 vaccination. These receptors originate from an adult in good health. CDR3s include the opening cysteine and the closing phenylalanine or tryptophan. A D gene is named only where the DNA matches it firmly. Some rows have no size entry. The others give once, few or many, or a class for an expanded clone.

>-|TRBV19|TRBD1|TRBJ2-2
TGTGCCAGTAGTATGGGGACAGGGTCCACCGGGGAGCTGTTTTTT
CASSMGTGSTGELFF
>-|TRBV7-2|-|TRBJ1-3
TGTGCCAGCAGCTCAACAGACCCTATCGGAAACACCATATATTTT
CASSSTDPIGNTIYF
>once|TRBV2|-|TRBJ1-2
TGTGCCAGCAGCCCTCAGTTAGGGCCCACCTTC
CASSPQLGPTF
>-|TRBV3-1/TRBV3-2|-|TRBJ2-5
TGTGCCAGCAGCCAGCAGGGACGGGAGACCCAGTACTTC
CASSQQGRETQYF
>-|TRBV5-8|-|TRBJ2-7
TGTGCCAGCACCCGACCGGGCGTGTCCTACGAGCAGTACTTC
CASTRPGVSYEQYF
>few|TRBV7-2|-|TRBJ2-3
TGTGCCGTCGCGGGCAGAAACACAGATACGCAGTATTTT
CAVAGRNTDTQYF
>-|TRBV2|-|TRBJ1-3
TGTGCCAGCAGTGAAATAGGCATCTCTGGAAACACCATATATTTT
CASSEIGISGNTIYF
>-|TRBV25-1|TRBD1|TRBJ1-6
TGTGCCAGCAGTGTAGACAGGGGGCAATGGTCACCCCTCCACTTT
CASSVDRGQWSPLHF
>many|TRBV6-5|TRBD1|TRBJ1-5
TGTGCCAGCAGAGAGTACAGGGGTAATCAGCCCCAGCATTTT
CASREYRGNQPQHF
>-|TRBV6-5|TRBD2|TRBJ2-3
TGTGCCAGCACCCCGAGGACTAGCGGAGATACGCAGTATTTT
CASTPRTSGDTQYF
>-|TRBV6-5|TRBD1|TRBJ1-6
TGTGCCAGCAGATCCCAGGGGGCGGGGAATTCACCCCTCCACTTT
CASRSQGAGNSPLHF
>-|TRBV19|TRBD1|TRBJ2-3
TGTGCCAGTAGTCGACAGGGGGGAGATACGCAGTATTTT
CASSRQGGDTQYF
>-|TRBV7-2|-|TRBJ2-7
TGTGCCAGCAGCTTCGGAATAATATACGAGCAGTACTTC
CASSFGIIYEQYF
>-|TRBV7-3|-|TRBJ1-3
TGTGCCAGCAGCAAAACAGGGAACTCTGGAAACACCATATATTTT
CASSKTGNSGNTIYF
>-|TRBV4-3|TRBD2|TRBJ2-3
TGCGCCAGCAGCCTAGCGGGGTCCACAGATACGCAGTATTTT
CASSLAGSTDTQYF
>-|TRBV12-3/TRBV12-4|TRBD1|TRBJ1-2
TGTGCCAGCAGGCCTACAGGGGACTATGGCTACACCTTC
CASRPTGDYGYTF
>once|TRBV11-2|TRBD1|TRBJ2-2
TGTGCCAGCAGCCCCGTTGGGACAGGGGCCGGGGAGCTGTTTTTT
CASSPVGTGAGELFF
>once|TRBV27|-|TRBJ1-6
TGTGCCAGCAGTTTAAGGCCCAGCTCCTATAATTCACCCCTCCACTTT
CASSLRPSSYNSPLHF
>-|TRBV7-2|TRBD2|TRBJ2-1
TGTGCCAGCAGCTCGACTAGCGGGGGACTTGATGAGCAGTTCTTC
CASSSTSGGLDEQFF
>-|TRBV30|-|TRBJ2-7
TGTGCCTGCGCCGGGACTCCCTACGAGCAGTACTTC
CACAGTPYEQYF
>-|TRBV7-3|-|TRBJ2-5
TGTGCCAGCAGCTTAGAGGTGTGCGGGTGGGAGACCCAGTACTTC
CASSLEVCGWETQYF
>-|TRBV4-1|-|TRBJ1-1
TGCGCCAGCAGCCTGAGGCCCGGGGCCCCCAACACTGAAGCTTTCTTT
CASSLRPGAPNTEAFF
>-|TRBV3-1/TRBV3-2|-|TRBJ2-2
TGTGCCAGCAGTAGATTCACCGGGGAGCTGTTTTTT
CASSRFTGELFF
>-|TRBV6-5|TRBD1|TRBJ1-2
TGTGCCAGCAGTTATACGGGACAGAACTATGGCTACACCTTC
CASSYTGQNYGYTF
>-|TRBV2|TRBD1|TRBJ1-4
TGTGCCAGCATGCCAGACAGGGGAAACGAAAAACTGTTTTTT
CASMPDRGNEKLFF
>-|TRBV24-1|-|TRBJ2-2
TGTGCCACCAGTGATCACAGAGAGACCGGGGAGCTGTTTTTT
CATSDHRETGELFF
>-|TRBV9|-|TRBJ1-1
TGTGCCAGCAGCGTAGAGGCTACGGCTGACACTGAAGCTTTCTTT
CASSVEATADTEAFF
>-|TRBV5-6|-|TRBJ2-7
TGTGCCAGCACCCGGTATGGCGAGCAGTACTTC
CASTRYGEQYF
>once|TRBV6-5|-|TRBJ2-1
TGTGCCAGCAGTTTCACCGGGACTCAAGCCTACAATGAGCAGTTCTTC
CASSFTGTQAYNEQFF
>few|TRBV2|-|TRBJ2-2
TGTGCCAGCAAAGGGGACTTCAACACCGGGGAGCTGTTTTTT
CASKGDFNTGELFF
>few|TRBV7-8|-|TRBJ1-5
TGTGCCAGCAGCTTAGCTATGTCCGGGGCGGATCAGCCCCAGCATTTT
CASSLAMSGADQPQHF
>-|TRBV12-3/TRBV12-4|-|TRBJ1-1
TGTGCCAGCAGCCTCCAAAGTAACACTGAAGCTTTCTTT
CASSLQSNTEAFF
>-|TRBV19|-|TRBJ1-1
TGTGGCGCAGGGACAACAATGAACACTGAAGCTTTCTTT
CGAGTTMNTEAFF
>once|TRBV4-3|-|TRBJ1-5
TGCGCCAGCAGCCAAGATCGCTGGGGGGGTCAGCCCCAGCATTTT
CASSQDRWGGQPQHF
>once|TRBV3-1/TRBV3-2|-|TRBJ2-1
TGTGCCAGCAGCCAAGATCGGTTGGGGACAAAGGTTGGCAATGAGCAGTTCTTC
CASSQDRLGTKVGNEQFF
>-|TRBV11-3|-|TRBJ1-1
TGTGCCAGCAGCTTAGGCAGGGTAACTGAAGCTTTCTTT
CASSLGRVTEAFF
>-|TRBV19|-|TRBJ1-2
TGTGCCAGTAGTATAGCGGGTCAGATATATTCCTATGGCTACACCTTC
CASSIAGQIYSYGYTF
>-|TRBV10-3|-|TRBJ1-5
TGTGCCATAGCGGACAGCCCGAATCAGCCCCAGCATTTT
CAIADSPNQPQHF
>-|TRBV19|-|TRBJ1-1
TGTGCCAGTAGTAAGACACTTCCGAACACTGAAGCTTTCTTT
CASSKTLPNTEAFF
>-|TRBV7-2|TRBD1|TRBJ1-6
TGTGCCAGCTGCGAACAGGGGCCCTATAATTCACCCCTCCACTTT
CASCEQGPYNSPLHF
>once|TRBV12-3/TRBV12-4|-|TRBJ2-7
TGTGCCAGCAGTTTGGGCGGGTCCTACGAGCAGTACTTC
CASSLGGSYEQYF
>-|TRBV5-6|-|TRBJ1-4
TGTGCCAGCAGCTCGGAGCTGGTTGAAAAACTGTTTTTT
CASSSELVEKLFF
>-|TRBV7-2|-|TRBJ2-7
TGTGCCAGCAGCTCGAGGGGACCGCGCTACGAGCAGTACTTC
CASSSRGPRYEQYF
>-|TRBV23-1|-|TRBJ1-2
TGCGCCAGCAGTCAATCGGTTCCCACAGCCCGCTATGGCTACACCTTC
CASSQSVPTARYGYTF
>-|TRBV3-1/TRBV3-2|-|TRBJ2-2
TGTGCCAGCAGCCAAGTCAACACCGGGGAGCTGTTTTTT
CASSQVNTGELFF